This T cell receptor beta chain was sequenced for a study of shared clonotypes between healthy human individuals. Sequenced by immunoSEQ multiplex PCR; TCRdb stores in-frame clones only, minus some. The sample has millions of clones, just under 95% seen once; the top ten hold about 1.1%. It was CD45RO-negative cells, positively selected for CCR7, that made up naive CD8 cells, with terminally differentiated effector memory CD45RA+ cells excluded. Donors were Caucasian adults residing in Nashville, Tennessee, USA. The CDR3 extends over 14 amino acids. Trimming removed 6 bases from V and 8 bases from J, with 16 bases in between. CDR1 SEHNR and CDR2 FQNEAQ come from the germline V gene (reference sequence).

This TCR came from a man aged 18 to 29 in good health. The rearrangement links TRBV7-9 to TRBJ1-4; D not resolved. The source material was naive CD8+ T cells sorted from blood. CDR3 sequence reads: CASSPPLSSEKLFF. In DNA, the CDR3 is TGTGCCAGCAGTCCACCTTTGTCCTCGGAAAAACTGTTTTTT. Combining the CDR3 with reference TRBV7-9 and TRBJ1-4 gives the whole variable domain DTGVSQNPRHKITKRGQNVTFRCDPISEHNRLYWYRQTLGQGPEFLTYFQNEAQLEKSRLLSDRFSAERPKGSFSTLEIQRTEQGDSAMYLCASSPPLSSEKLFFGSGTQLSVL.